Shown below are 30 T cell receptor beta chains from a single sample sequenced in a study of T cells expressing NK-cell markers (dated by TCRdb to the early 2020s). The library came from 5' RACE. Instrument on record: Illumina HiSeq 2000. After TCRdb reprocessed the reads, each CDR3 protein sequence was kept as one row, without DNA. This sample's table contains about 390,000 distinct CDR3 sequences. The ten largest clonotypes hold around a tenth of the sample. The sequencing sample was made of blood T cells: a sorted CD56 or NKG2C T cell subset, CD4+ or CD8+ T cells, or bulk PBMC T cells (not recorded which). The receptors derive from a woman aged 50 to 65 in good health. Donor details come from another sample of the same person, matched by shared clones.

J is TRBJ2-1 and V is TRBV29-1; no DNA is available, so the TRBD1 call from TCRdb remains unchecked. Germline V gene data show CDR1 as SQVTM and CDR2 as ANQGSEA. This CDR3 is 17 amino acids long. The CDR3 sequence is CSVVTLPGQGTYNEQFF.

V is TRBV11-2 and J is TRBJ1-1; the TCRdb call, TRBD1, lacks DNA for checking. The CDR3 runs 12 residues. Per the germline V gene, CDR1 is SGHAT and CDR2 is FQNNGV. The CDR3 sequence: CASSWDRAEAFF.

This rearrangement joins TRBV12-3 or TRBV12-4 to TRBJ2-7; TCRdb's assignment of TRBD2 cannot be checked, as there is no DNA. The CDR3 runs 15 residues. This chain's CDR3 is CASSFGGRSGYEQYF.

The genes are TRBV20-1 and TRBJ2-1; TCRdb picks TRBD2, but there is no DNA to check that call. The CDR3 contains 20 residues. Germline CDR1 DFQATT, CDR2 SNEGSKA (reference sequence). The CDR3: CSARPPGLGGLKSLYNEQFF.

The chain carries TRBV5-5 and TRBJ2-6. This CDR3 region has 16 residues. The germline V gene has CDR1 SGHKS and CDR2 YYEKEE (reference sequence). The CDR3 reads CASSLAASSGANVLTF. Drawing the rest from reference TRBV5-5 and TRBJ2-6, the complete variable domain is DAGVTQSPTHLIKTRGQQVTLRCSPISGHKSVSWYQQVLGQGPQFIFQYYEKEERGRGNFPDRFSARQFPNYSSELNVNALLLGDSALYLCASSLAASSGANVLTFGAGSRLTVL.

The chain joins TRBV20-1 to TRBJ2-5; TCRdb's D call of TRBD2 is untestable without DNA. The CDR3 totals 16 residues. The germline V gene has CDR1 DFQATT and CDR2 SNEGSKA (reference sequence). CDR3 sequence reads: CSATFIVSGRPETQYF.

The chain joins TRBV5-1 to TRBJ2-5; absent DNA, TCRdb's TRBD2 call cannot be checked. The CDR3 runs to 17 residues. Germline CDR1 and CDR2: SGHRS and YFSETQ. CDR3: CASSPGLAGGMAETQYF.

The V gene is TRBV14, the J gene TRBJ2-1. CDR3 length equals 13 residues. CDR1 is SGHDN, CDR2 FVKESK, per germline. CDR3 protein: CASSQVLANEQFF.

CDR3 loop: CASSQLSPGGRFDEQFF. The chain employs TRBV14 and TRBJ2-1; TCRdb indicates TRBD1, and absent DNA this call remains unverified. CDR1 is SGHDN, CDR2 FVKESK, per germline. This CDR3 region has 17 residues.

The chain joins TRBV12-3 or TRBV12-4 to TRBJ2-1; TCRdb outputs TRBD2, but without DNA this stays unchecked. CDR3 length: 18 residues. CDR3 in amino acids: CASSLRGTSGGSYNEQFF.

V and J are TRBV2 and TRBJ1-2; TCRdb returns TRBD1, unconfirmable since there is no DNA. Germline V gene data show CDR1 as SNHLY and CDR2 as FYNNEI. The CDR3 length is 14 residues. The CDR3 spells CASSATGGVYGYTF.

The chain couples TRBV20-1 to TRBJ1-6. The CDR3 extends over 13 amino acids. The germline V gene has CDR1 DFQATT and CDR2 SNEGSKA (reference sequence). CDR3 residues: CSARDRINSPLHF.

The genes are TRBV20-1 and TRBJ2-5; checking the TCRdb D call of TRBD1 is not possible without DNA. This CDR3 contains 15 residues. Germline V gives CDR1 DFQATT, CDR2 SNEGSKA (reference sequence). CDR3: CSALRFEGREETQYF.

CDR3 loop: CASSSRGSGSYNEQFF. The V call is TRBV11-3, the J call TRBJ2-1; the D gene TCRdb calls, TRBD2, cannot be checked with no DNA. The length of the CDR3 is 16 residues. Germline values: CDR1 SGHNT, CDR2 YENEEA.

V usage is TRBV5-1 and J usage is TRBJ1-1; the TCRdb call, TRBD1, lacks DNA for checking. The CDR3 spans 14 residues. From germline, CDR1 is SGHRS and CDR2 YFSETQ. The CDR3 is CASSPGTTNTEAFF.

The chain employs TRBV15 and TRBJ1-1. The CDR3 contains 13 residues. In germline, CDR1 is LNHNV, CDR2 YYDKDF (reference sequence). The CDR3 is CATSRDLVTEAFF. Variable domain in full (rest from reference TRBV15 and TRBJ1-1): DAMVIQNPRYQVTQFGKPVTLSCSQTLNHNVMYWYQQKSSQAPKLLFHYYDKDFNNEADTPDNFQSRRPNTSFCFLDIRSPGLGDTAMYLCATSRDLVTEAFFGQGTRLTVV.

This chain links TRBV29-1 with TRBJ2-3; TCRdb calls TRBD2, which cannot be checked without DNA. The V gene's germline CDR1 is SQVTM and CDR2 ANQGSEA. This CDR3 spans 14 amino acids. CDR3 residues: CSVEASGSPDTQYF.

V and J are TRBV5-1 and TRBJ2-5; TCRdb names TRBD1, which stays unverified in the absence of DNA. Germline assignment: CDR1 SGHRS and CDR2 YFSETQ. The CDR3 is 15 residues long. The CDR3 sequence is CASLRGVGKVETQYF.

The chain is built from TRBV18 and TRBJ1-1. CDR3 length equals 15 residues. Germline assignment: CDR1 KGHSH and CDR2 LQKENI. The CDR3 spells CASSQGGDRNTEAFF.

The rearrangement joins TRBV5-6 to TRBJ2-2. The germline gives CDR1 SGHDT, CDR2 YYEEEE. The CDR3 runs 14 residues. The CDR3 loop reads CASIRTPNTGELFF.

The CDR3 region is CASSVGLSLYTQYF. V usage is TRBV9 and J usage is TRBJ2-3. This CDR3 has 14 amino acids. Germline V gives CDR1 SGDLS, CDR2 YYNGEE.

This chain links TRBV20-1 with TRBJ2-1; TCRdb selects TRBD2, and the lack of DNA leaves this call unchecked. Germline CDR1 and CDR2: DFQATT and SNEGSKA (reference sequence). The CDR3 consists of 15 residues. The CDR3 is CSASKNRLDNNEQFF.

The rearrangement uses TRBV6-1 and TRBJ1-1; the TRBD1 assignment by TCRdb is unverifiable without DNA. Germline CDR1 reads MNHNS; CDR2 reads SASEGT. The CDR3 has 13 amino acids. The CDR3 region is CASRGGANTEAFF.

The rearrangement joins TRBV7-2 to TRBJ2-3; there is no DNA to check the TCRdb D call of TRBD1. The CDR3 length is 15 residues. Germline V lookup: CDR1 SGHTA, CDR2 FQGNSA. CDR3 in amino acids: CASSLTGGGTDTQYF.

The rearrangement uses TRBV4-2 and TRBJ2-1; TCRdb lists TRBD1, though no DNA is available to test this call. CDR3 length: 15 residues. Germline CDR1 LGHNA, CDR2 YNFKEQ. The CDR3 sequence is CASSQERVPPGEQFF.

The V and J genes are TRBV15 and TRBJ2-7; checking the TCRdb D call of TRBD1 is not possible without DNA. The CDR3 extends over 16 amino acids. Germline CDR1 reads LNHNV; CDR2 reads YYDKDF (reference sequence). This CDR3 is CATSREEGQGAYEQYF.

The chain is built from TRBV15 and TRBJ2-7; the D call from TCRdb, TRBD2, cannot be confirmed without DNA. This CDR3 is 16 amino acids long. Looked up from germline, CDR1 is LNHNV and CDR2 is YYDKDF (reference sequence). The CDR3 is CATSPGGTSGRYEQYF.

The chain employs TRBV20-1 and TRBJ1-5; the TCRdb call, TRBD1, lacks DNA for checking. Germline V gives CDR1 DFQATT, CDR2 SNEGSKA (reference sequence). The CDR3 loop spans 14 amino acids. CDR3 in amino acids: CSAHGQGFFQPQHF.

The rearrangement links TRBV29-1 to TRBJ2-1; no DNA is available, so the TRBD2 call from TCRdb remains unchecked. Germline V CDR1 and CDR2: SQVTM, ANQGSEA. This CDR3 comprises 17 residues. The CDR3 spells CSSLGTSGSVSYNEQFF.

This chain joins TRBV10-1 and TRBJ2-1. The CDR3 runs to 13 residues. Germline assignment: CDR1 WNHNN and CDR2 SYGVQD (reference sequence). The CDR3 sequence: CASSEGRRNEQFF.